These T cell receptor beta chains were read from a single sample in a study of human T cells and chemical hapten exposure. TCRdb used MiXCR to reprocess the RACE reads, holding one entry per CDR3 protein. The sample holds under 200,000 distinct CDR3 sequences; about 31% are singletons and the top ten take less than 3.5%. This sample comprised whole blood, obtained in connection with sensitization to the hapten diphenylcyclopropenone (DPC). The receptors stem from a woman aged 25 to 39 with alopecia areata. Some clones in this sample may be carry-over from other donors' samples. Both conserved end residues are part of each CDR3. The order of the fields is D gene, J gene, V gene, clone size, CDR3 protein, CDR3 DNA. D genes are given only for firm matches. Expanded clones are given a class, and other clones once, few, many or no size at all.

TRBD2,TRBJ2-5,TRBV9,-,CASSLSITGLADQETQYF,TGTGCCAGCAGCTTAAGCATCACGGGACTAGCGGACCAAGAGACCCAGTACTTC
-,TRBJ2-3,TRBV20-1,-,CSARTDGTDTQYF,TGCAGTGCTAGAACGGACGGCACAGATACGCAGTATTTT
-,TRBJ2-1,TRBV5-1,-,CASSGYIGTFPQQNEQFF,TGCGCCAGCTCAGGCTATATAGGGACTTTTCCTCAACAGAATGAGCAGTTCTTC
-,TRBJ2-7,TRBV5-1,-,CASSLSDGPYEQYF,TGCGCCAGCAGCTTGTCGGACGGACCCTACGAGCAGTACTTC
-,TRBJ1-2,TRBV15,-,CATSREGLDYGYTF,TGTGCCACCAGCAGAGAGGGGCTGGACTATGGCTACACCTTC
TRBD2,TRBJ2-2,TRBV7-2,few,CASSTWTSVTGELFF,TGTGCCAGCAGCACCTGGACTAGCGTCACCGGGGAGCTGTTTTTT
TRBD2,TRBJ2-1,TRBV5-5,few,CASSYFLRGSSYNEQFF,TGTGCCAGCAGCTACTTTCTGCGGGGGAGCTCCTACAATGAGCAGTTCTTC
TRBD2,TRBJ2-2,TRBV15,-,CATSLTGGSTGELFF,TGTGCCACCAGCCTTACGGGGGGGTCTACCGGGGAGCTGTTTTTT
-,TRBJ1-3,TRBV15,-,CATSTGGSGNTIYF,TGTGCCACCAGCACCGGGGGCTCGGGAAACACCATATATTTT
-,TRBJ2-7,TRBV28,few,CASSLSGLAYEQYF,TGTGCCAGCAGTTTAAGCGGGCTGGCCTACGAGCAGTACTTC
TRBD1,TRBJ2-5,TRBV28,few,CASSSGGGGTQYF,TGTGCCAGCAGTTCAGGGGGTGGTGGGACCCAGTACTTC
-,TRBJ1-5,TRBV28,-,CASSLPTGYGQPQHF,TGTGCCAGCAGTTTACCTACAGGGTACGGTCAGCCCCAGCATTTT
-,TRBJ1-3,TRBV11-2,few,CASSPFGNTIYF,TGTGCCAGCAGCCCCTTTGGAAACACCATATATTTT
-,TRBJ1-1,TRBV6-2/TRBV6-3,-,CASGAVPEKAFF,TGTGCCAGCGGGGCCGTCCCGGAAAAAGCTTTCTTT
-,TRBJ1-2,TRBV29-1,few,CSVGSYTF,TGCAGCGTTGGCTCTTACACCTTC
-,TRBJ2-3,TRBV11-1,once,CASSIRRDPMADTQYF,TGTGCCAGCAGCATCCGTCGGGACCCCATGGCAGATACGCAGTATTTT
TRBD2,TRBJ2-7,TRBV10-3,-,CATLGPSGAYEQYF,TGTGCCACCCTCGGCCCTAGCGGAGCCTACGAGCAGTACTTC
-,TRBJ1-2,TRBV24-1,-,CATSDGHYGYTF,TGTGCCACCAGTGATGGACACTATGGCTACACCTTC
TRBD2,TRBJ2-5,TRBV24-1,few,CATRLAGEETQYF,TGTGCCACAAGACTAGCGGGGGAAGAGACCCAGTACTTC
-,TRBJ2-5,TRBV5-1,once,CASSPIGEWIQETQYF,TGCGCCAGCAGCCCCATAGGGGAGTGGATCCAAGAGACCCAGTACTTC
-,TRBJ1-6,TRBV12-3/TRBV12-4,few,CASSLGSGDGSPLHF,TGTGCCAGCAGTCTAGGATCCGGTGACGGATCACCCCTCCACTTT
TRBD1,TRBJ1-1,TRBV10-3,few,CAISRQGLDAEAFF,TGTGCCATCAGCCGACAGGGGCTTGACGCTGAAGCTTTCTTT